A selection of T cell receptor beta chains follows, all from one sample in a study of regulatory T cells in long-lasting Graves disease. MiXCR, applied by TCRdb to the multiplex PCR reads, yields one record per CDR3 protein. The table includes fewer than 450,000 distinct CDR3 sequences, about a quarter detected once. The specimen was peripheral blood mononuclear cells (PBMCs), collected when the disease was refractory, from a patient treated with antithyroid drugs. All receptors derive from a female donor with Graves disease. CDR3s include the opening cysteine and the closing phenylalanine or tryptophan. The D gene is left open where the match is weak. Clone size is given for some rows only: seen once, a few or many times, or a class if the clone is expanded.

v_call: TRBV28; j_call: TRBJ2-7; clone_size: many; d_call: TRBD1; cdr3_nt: TGTGCCAGCAGTTCCACCGGGACAGGGTTGGGCGAGCAGTACTTC; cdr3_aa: CASSSTGTGLGEQYF
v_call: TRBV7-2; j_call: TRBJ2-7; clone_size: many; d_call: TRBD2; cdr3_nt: TGTGCCAGCAGCCCCGCGGGAGGGGGCTCTTACGAGCAGTACTTC; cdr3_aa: CASSPAGGGSYEQYF
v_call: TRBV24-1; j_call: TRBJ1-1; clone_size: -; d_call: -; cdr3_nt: TGTGCCACCCCAGACGGAACGAACACTGAAGCTTTCTTT; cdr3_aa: CATPDGTNTEAFF
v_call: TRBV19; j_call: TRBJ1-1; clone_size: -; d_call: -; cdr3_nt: TGTGCCAGTAGTATAGATTCAGGGGTGAACACTGAAGCTTTCTTT; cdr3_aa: CASSIDSGVNTEAFF
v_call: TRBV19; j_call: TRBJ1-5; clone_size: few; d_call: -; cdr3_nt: TGTGCCAGTAGTAAGACAGGTAGCAATCAGCCCCAGCATTTT; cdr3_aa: CASSKTGSNQPQHF
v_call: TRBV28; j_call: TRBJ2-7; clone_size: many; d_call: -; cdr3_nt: TGTGCCAGCAGTCCGAGGACAAGGTGGACCTACGAGCAGTACTTC; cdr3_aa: CASSPRTRWTYEQYF
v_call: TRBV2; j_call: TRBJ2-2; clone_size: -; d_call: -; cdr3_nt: TGTGCCAGCAGTCCCGGGCGGCTGTTTTTT; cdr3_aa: CASSPGRLFF
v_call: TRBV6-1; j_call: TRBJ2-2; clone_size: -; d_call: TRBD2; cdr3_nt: TGTGCCAGCAGTCGAGGACTAGCGGGACCCGGGGAGCTGTTTTTT; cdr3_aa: CASSRGLAGPGELFF
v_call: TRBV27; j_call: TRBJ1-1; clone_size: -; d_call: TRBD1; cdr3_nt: TGTGCCAGCAGTTCGTTAGCAACCGGGACAGGGAATGTTGAAGCTTTCTTT; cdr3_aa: CASSSLATGTGNVEAFF
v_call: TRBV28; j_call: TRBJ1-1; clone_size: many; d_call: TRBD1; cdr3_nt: TGTGCCAGCAGTTTAATAACGAGGACAGGGGGCGCGAACACTGAAGCTTTCTTT; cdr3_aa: CASSLITRTGGANTEAFF
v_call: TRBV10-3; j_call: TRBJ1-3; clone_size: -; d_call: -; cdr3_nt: TGTGCCATCAGTATTTCGGGAAACACCATATATTTT; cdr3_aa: CAISISGNTIYF
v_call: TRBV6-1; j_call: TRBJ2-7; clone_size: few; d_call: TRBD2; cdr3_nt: TGTGCCAGCAGTGAAAACTTAGCGGGGGGGACAGTCTCCTACGAGCAGTACTTC; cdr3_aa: CASSENLAGGTVSYEQYF
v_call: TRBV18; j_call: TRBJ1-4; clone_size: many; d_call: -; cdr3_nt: TGTGCCAGCTCACCACCTGGGCAGTATAATGAAAAACTGTTTTTT; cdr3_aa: CASSPPGQYNEKLFF
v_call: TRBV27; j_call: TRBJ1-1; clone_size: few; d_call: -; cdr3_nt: TGTGCCAGCACAGATGCGTGGTTCCAAACTGAAGCTTTCTTT; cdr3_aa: CASTDAWFQTEAFF
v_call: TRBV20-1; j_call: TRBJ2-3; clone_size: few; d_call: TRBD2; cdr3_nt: TGCAGTGCGGGGGAGGCGGGACTACTCACAGATACGCAGTATTTT; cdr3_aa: CSAGEAGLLTDTQYF
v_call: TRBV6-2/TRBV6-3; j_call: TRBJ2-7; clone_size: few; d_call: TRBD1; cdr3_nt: TGTGCCAGCTCGTGGGGACCAGGGGGAGCGAACGAGCAGTACTTC; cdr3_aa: CASSWGPGGANEQYF
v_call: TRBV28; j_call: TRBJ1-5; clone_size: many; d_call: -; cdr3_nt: TGTGCCAGCAGTACGGTCCGTTGGGGGGTACGAAATCAGCCCCAGCATTTT; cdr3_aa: CASSTVRWGVRNQPQHF
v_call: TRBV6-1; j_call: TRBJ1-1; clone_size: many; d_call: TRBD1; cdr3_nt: TGTGCCAGCACCGTGACAGGGGGCTTCGGTACTGAAGCTTTCTTT; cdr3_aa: CASTVTGGFGTEAFF
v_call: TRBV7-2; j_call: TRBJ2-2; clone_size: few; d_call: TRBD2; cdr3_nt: TGTGCCAGCAGCTTAAGACTAGCCGGAGGTGTGAACACCGGGGAGCTGTTTTTT; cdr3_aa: CASSLRLAGGVNTGELFF
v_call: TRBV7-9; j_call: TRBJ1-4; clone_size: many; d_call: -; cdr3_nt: TGTGCCAGCAGCTTAGCTGGGGGAGCAACTAATGAAAAACTGTTTTTT; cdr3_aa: CASSLAGGATNEKLFF
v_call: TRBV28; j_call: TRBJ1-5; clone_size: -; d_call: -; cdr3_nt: TGTGCCAGCACCGTTGGGGGGGAGGGGGTGCGTCAGCCCCAGCATTTT; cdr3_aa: CASTVGGEGVRQPQHF
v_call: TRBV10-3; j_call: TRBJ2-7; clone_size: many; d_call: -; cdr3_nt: TGTGCCATCGGGGGCGGGAGTCGGGAGCAGTACTTC; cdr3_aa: CAIGGGSREQYF
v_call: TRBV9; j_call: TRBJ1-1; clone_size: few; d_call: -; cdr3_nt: TGTGCCAGCAGCGTAGATGGTCAGCCTAACACTGAAGCTTTCTTT; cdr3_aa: CASSVDGQPNTEAFF
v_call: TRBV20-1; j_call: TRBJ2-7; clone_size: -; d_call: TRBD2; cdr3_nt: TGCAGTGCTAGAGTTTTCCGGGACCTGTCCCACCGGACTAGCGGGTGGGGCTACGAGCAGTACTTC; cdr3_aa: CSARVFRDLSHRTSGWGYEQYF
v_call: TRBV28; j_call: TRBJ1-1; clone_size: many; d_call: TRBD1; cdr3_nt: TGTGCCAGCAGTTTGACAGGGTCGAACACTGAAGCTTTCTTT; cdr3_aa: CASSLTGSNTEAFF
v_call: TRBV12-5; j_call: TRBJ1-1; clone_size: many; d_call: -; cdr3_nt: TGTGCTAGTGGTTTGACAGGAGATCCCACTGAAGCTTTCTTT; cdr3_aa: CASGLTGDPTEAFF
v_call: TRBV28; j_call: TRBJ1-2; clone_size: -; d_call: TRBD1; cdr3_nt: TGTGCCAGCAGGTACCCAGGGGGACAGGGGCAAAGCTATGGCTACACCTTC; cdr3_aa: CASRYPGGQGQSYGYTF
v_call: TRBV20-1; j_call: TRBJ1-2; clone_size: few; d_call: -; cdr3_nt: TGCAGTGCTCCTCAGGGAGTTGGCTACACCTTC; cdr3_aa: CSAPQGVGYTF
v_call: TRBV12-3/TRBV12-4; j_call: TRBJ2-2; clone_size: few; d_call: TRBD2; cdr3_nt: TGTGCCAGCAGTTTCACCGGGACTAGCGGGGAGCTGTTTTTT; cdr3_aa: CASSFTGTSGELFF
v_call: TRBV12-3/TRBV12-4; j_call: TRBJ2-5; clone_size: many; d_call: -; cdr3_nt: TGTGCCAGCAGTTTCAAAGCGAGCGGCGCTCAAGAGACCCAGTACTTC; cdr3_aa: CASSFKASGAQETQYF
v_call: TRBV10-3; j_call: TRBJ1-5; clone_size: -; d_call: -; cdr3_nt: TGTGCCATCAGTGAGTCGTACCAGGGCAATCAGCCCCAGCATTTT; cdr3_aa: CAISESYQGNQPQHF
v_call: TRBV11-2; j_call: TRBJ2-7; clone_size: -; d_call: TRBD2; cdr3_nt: TGTGCCGGCGATTCTGCGGGAGCCGCGTTAGGCGAGCAGTACTTC; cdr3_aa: CAGDSAGAALGEQYF
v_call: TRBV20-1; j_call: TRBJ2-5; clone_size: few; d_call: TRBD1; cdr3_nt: TGCAGTGCTAGGGGACAGGGCTTGCGGGAGACCCAGTACTTC; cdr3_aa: CSARGQGLRETQYF
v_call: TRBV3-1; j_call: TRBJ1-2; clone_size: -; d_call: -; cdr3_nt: TGTGCCAGCAGCCAATTTGAGGTTCCCTATGGCTACACCTTC; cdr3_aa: CASSQFEVPYGYTF
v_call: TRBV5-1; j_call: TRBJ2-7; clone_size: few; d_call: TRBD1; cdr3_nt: TGCGCCAGCAGCTCCTTACGGGACAGGGGGTCCTACGAGCAGTACTTC; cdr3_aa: CASSSLRDRGSYEQYF
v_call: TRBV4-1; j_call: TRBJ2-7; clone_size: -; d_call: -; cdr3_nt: TGCGCCAGCAGCCAAGGACTAGTCCCCACCTACGAGCAGTACTTC; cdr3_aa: CASSQGLVPTYEQYF
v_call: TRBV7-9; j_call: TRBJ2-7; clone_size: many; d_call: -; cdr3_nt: TGTGCCAGCAGCCCTTCACGGGATAAAACCTACGAGCAGTACTTC; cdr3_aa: CASSPSRDKTYEQYF
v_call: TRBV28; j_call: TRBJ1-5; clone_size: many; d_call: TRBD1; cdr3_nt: TGTGCCAGCAGAGAATCCGGGACAGGGGTACAGCCCCAGCATTTT; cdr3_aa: CASRESGTGVQPQHF
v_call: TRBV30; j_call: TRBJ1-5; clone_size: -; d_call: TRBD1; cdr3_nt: TGTGCCTGGAGTGTAGGGGACAGAAGAAATCAGCCCCAGCATTTT; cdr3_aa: CAWSVGDRRNQPQHF
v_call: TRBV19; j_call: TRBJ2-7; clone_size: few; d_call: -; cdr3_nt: TGTGCCAGTAGTATTTTTGGGGGAACTCACGAGCAGTACTTC; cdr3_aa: CASSIFGGTHEQYF
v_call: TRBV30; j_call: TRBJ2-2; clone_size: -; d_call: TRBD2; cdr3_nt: TGTGCCTGGAGGGTAGCGGGAGGCCCCGGGGAGCTGTTTTTT; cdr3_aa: CAWRVAGGPGELFF
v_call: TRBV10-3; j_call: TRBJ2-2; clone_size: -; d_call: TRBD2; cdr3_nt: TGTGCCATCAGAGGGACTAGCGGGATTGGCGGGGAGCTGTTTTTT; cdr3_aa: CAIRGTSGIGGELFF
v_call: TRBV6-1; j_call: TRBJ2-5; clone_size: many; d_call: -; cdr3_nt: TGTGCCAGCAGTGAAGTCGGGACCCCGCAAGAGACCCAGTACTTC; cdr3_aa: CASSEVGTPQETQYF
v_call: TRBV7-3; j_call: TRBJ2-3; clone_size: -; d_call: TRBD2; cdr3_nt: TGTGCCAGCAGCTTAATTAGCGGGAGACGGGATACGCAGTATTTT; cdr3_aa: CASSLISGRRDTQYF
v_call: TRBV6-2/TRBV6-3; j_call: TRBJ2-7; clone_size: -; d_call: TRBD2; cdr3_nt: TGTGCCAGCAGTTATTTACTAGCGGGAGCCCACGAGCAGTACTTC; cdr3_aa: CASSYLLAGAHEQYF
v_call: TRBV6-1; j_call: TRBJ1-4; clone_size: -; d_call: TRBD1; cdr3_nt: TGTGCCAGCAGCCGACAGGGGGCTTCATCTAATGAAAAACCGTTTTTT; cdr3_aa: CASSRQGASSNEKPFF
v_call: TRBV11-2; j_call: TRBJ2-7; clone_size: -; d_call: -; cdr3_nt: TGTGCCAGCAGCTTAGATCAGGGTGTACTAGGAGAGGACGAGCAGTACTTC; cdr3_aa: CASSLDQGVLGEDEQYF
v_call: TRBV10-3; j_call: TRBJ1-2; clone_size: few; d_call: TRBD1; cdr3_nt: TGTGCCATCAGTGAGACCGGGACAGGAACAGCTAACTATGGCTACACCTTC; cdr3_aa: CAISETGTGTANYGYTF
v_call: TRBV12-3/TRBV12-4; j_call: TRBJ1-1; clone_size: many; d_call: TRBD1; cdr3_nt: TGTGCCAGCAGTTCCCCGGACAGGGTGCCCACTGAAGCTTTCTTT; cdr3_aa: CASSSPDRVPTEAFF
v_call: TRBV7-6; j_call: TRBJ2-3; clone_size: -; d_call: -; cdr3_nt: TGTGCCAGCAGCTTAGCGCAGGGGTCTCCAGATACGCAGTATTTT; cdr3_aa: CASSLAQGSPDTQYF
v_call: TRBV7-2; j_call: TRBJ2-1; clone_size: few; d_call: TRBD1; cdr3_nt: TGTGCCAGCAGCCCTCGGACAGGGTTCAATGAGCAGTTCTTC; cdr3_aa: CASSPRTGFNEQFF
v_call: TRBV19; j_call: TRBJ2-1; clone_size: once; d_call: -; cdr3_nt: TGTGCCAGTAGTATTAGGGGGGTTGCTAGCGCAAATAACAATGAGCAGTTCTTC; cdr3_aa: CASSIRGVASANNNEQFF
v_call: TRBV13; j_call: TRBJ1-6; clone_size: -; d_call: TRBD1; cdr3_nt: TGTGCCAGCAGTCGCCGGGACAGGGGGACGGGGTCCTATAATTCACCCCTCCACTTT; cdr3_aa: CASSRRDRGTGSYNSPLHF
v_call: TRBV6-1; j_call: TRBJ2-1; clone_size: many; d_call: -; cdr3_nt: TGTGCCAGCCAGGGGGGGGACAGGAATGAGCAGTTCTTC; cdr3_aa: CASQGGDRNEQFF
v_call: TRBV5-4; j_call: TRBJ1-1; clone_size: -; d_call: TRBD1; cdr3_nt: TGTGCCAGCAGCCCGTTACAGGGGGGGAACACTGAAGCTTTCTTT; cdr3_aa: CASSPLQGGNTEAFF
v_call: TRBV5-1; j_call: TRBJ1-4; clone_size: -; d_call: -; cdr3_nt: TGCGCCAGCAGCTTGGGACGAGCAACTAATGAAAAACTGTTTTTT; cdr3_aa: CASSLGRATNEKLFF